This TCR beta chain derives from a study of blood T cells in healthy people across ages. Points on this clonotype: Its specificity is unknown.

Study results and limitations: TCR beta diversity, measured per million T cells, fell in a roughly linear way with age.

Germline V gene data show CDR1 as DFQATT and CDR2 as SNEGSKA (reference sequence). V gave up 3 bases and J gave up 8 bases; unmatched junction bases: 10. The CDR3 contains 15 residues. The use of a sample-barcoded 5' primer and a J-beta primer mix characterized a second PCR of about 6 to 11 cycles. TCRdb reanalysed the 5' RACE reads using MiXCR and keeps one entry per CDR3 protein. Of roughly 650,000 distinct CDR3 sequences listed, about 30% are singletons. The rearrangement uses TRBV20-1 and TRBJ1-2; TRBD1 matches 12 bases. This TCR derives from a woman of 80 years or more in good health. Sequenced sample: blood. The CDR3 DNA follows: TGCAGTGCTAGTCCCGGGACAGGGGGCAGGGGGGGCTACACCTTC. This sequence encodes CSASPGTGGRGGYTF.